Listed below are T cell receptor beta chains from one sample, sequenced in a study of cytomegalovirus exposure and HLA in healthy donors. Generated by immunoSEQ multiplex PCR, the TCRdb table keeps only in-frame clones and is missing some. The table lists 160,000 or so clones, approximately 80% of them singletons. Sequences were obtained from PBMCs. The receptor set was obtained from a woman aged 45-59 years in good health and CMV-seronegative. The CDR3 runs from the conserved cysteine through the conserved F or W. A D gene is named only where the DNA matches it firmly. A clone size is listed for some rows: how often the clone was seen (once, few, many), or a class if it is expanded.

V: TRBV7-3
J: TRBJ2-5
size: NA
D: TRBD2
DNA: TGTGCCAGCAGCTTAAGAGCGGGATGGCAAGAGACCCAGTACTTC
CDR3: CASSLRAGWQETQYF

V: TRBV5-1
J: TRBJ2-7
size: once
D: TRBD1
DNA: TGCGCCGGCAGCTTGGACGGACAGGCTTCCTACGAGCAGTACTTC
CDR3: CAGSLDGQASYEQYF

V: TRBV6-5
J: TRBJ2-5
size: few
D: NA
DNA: TGTGCCAGCAGCCGGGGAGTTCAAGAGACCCAGTACTTC
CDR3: CASSRGVQETQYF

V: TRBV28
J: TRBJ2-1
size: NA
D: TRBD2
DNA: TGTGCCAGCAGTGTAGGGGGAGCGGGAGTATTCTACAATGAGCAGTTCTTC
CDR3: CASSVGGAGVFYNEQFF

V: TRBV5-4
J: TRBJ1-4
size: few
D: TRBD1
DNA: TGTGCCAGCAGCTTGGGAGGGGGCGCGGCTAAGGTGTTTTTT
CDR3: CASSLGGGAAKVFF

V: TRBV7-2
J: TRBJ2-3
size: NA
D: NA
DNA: TGTGCCAGCAGCTTGAGTCCAGATACGCAGTATTTT
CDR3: CASSLSPDTQYF

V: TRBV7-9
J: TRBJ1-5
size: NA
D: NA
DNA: TGTGCCAGCAGCCGCACGGACAATCCCAATCAGCCCCAGCATTTT
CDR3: CASSRTDNPNQPQHF

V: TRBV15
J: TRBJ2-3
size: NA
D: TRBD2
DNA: TGTGCCACCACTCCGGGAGGGCCGCCAGATACGCAGTATTTT
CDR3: CATTPGGPPDTQYF

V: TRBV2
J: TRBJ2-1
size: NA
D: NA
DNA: TGTGCCAGCAGTGAATGGGCTATGTGGGCCAAGGGGGGACAGAATGAGCAGTTCTTC
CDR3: CASSEWAMWAKGGQNEQFF

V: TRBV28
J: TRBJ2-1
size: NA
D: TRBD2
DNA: TGTGCCAGCAGTTCGGGACTAAACTCCTACAATGAGCAGTTCTTC
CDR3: CASSSGLNSYNEQFF

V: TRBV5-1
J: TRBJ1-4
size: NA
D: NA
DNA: TGCGCCAGCAGCTTGGAAACAGGGAGGGATGAAAAACTGTTTTTT
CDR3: CASSLETGRDEKLFF

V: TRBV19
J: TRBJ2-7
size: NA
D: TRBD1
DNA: TGTGCCAGTAGTGAAGGACAGGGGGGTGGATACGAGCAGTACTTC
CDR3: CASSEGQGGGYEQYF

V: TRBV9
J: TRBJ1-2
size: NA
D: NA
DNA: TGTGCCAGCAGCGTAGCTACGGGTCGTCAGCACGGCTACACCTTC
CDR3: CASSVATGRQHGYTF

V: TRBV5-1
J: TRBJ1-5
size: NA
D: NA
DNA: TGCGCCAGCAGCCCAGAGGGAAGCCAGCCCCAGCATTTT
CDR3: CASSPEGSQPQHF

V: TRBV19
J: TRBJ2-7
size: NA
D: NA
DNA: TGTGCCAGTAGTATGGGCAGAGCCTACGAGCAGTACTTC
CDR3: CASSMGRAYEQYF

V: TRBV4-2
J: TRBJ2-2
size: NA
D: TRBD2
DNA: TGTGCCAGCAGCCAACGACCGACTAGCGGGGGGAACGCGAACACCGGGGAGCTGTTTTTT
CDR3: CASSQRPTSGGNANTGELFF

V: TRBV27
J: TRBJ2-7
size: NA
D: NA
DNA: TGTGCCAGCAGTTTATTGGGGGCGCACGAGCAGTACTTC
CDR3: CASSLLGAHEQYF

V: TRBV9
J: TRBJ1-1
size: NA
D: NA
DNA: TGTGCCAGCAGCGTAGACACAGACACTGAAGCTTTCTTT
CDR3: CASSVDTDTEAFF

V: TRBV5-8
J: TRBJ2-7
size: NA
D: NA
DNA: TGTGCCAGCAGCTTGTCTGGGGGGGGCACCTACGAGCAGTACTTC
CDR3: CASSLSGGGTYEQYF

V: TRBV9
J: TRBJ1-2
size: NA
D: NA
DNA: TGTGCCAGCAGCGCCAGCTCATCACTAATGGTGGATGGCTACACCTTC
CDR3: CASSASSSLMVDGYTF

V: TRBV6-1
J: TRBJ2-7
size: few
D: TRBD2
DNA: TGTGCCAGCAGATGGACTAGCGGTTCCTACGAGCAGTACTTC
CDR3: CASRWTSGSYEQYF

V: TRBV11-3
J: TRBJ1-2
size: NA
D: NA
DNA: TGTGCCAGCAGCTTAGAGATAGGGGAGGAGGATGGCTACACCTTC
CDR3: CASSLEIGEEDGYTF

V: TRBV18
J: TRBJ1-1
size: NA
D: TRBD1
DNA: TGTGCCAGCTCACCATGGAGGGACAGAGTCACTGAAGCTTTCTTT
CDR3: CASSPWRDRVTEAFF

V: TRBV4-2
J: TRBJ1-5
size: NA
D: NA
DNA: TGTGCCAGCAGTTTTGACAGAGGCAATCAGCCCCAGCATTTT
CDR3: CASSFDRGNQPQHF

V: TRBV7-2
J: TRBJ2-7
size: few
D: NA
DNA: TGTGCCAGCAGCTTTTTAGGACAGATCTACGAGCAGTACTTC
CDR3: CASSFLGQIYEQYF

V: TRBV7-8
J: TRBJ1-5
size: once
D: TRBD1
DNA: TGTGCCAGCAGCCCCGTCGGTAGGGGGCTTGGACAGCCCCAGCATTTT
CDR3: CASSPVGRGLGQPQHF

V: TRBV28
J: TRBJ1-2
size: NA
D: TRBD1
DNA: TGTGCCAGCAGGAGAGACGGGACAGCTACAAACTATGGCTACACCTTC
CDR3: CASRRDGTATNYGYTF

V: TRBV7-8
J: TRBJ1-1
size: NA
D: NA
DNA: TGTGCCAGCAGCTTAGTAGCGAACACTGAAGCTTTCTTT
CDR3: CASSLVANTEAFF

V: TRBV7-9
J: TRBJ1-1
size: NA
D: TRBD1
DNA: TGTGCCAGCACCGTGACAGGGACGAACACTGAAGCTTTCTTT
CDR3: CASTVTGTNTEAFF

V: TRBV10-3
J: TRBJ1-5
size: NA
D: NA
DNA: TGTGCCATCGCGGGGGCCGATCAGCCCCAGCATTTT
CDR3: CAIAGADQPQHF

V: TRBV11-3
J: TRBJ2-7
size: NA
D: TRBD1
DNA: TGTGCCAGCAGCCGGGGACAGGGAGCCTCCTACGAGCAGTACTTC
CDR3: CASSRGQGASYEQYF

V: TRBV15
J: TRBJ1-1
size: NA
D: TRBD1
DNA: TGTGCCACCAGCAGGGGGACAGGGCCGAACACTGAAGCTTTCTTT
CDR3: CATSRGTGPNTEAFF

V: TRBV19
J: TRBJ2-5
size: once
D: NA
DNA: TGTGCCAGTAGCATCGGAGGGTACCAAGAGACCCAGTACTTC
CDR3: CASSIGGYQETQYF

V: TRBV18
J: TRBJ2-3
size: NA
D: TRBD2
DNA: TGTGCCATCTCACCATGGTCTAGCGGTACTAGCACAGATACGCAGTATTTT
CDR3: CAISPWSSGTSTDTQYF

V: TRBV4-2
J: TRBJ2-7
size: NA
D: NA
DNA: TGTGCCAGCAGCCAAGGGATGGGTGCGGGGCTTTACGAGCAGTACTTC
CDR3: CASSQGMGAGLYEQYF

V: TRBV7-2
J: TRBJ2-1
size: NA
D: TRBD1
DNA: TGTGCCAGCAGCTTTGGGGACAGGGTTGTAAGCAATGAGCAGTTCTTC
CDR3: CASSFGDRVVSNEQFF

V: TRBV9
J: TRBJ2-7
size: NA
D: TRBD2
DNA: TGTGCCAGCAGCGGGGAGGGACTAGCGGGATCCGAGCAGTACTTC
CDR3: CASSGEGLAGSEQYF

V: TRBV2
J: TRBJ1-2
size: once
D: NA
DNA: TGTGCCAGCTGTTTGGGGGGTGGCTACACCTTC
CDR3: CASCLGGGYTF

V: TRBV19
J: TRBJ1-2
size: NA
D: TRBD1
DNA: TGTGCCAGTAGTCCGGACAGGGTTCGTGGCTACACCTTC
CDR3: CASSPDRVRGYTF

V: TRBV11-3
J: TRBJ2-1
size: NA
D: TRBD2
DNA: TGTGCCAGCAGCTTACGTAGACTAGCGGGAGAAGCCAATGAGCAGTTCTTC
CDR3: CASSLRRLAGEANEQFF

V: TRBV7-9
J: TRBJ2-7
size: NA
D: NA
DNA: TGTGCCAGCACTCTCGCAGGCTCCTACGAGCAGTACTTC
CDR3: CASTLAGSYEQYF

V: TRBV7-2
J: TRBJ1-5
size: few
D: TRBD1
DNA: TGTGCCAGCAGCTGGACAGGGGAGCAGCCCCAGCATTTT
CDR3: CASSWTGEQPQHF